This T cell receptor beta chain is from a study of cytomegalovirus exposure and HLA in healthy donors. PCR amplification relied on 60 Vbeta primers (plus 13 Jbeta primers). Per the study methods: Among the unique TCR beta chains that a later analysis counted, about 81 million in all, 9.5 million to 11 million were shared. Assay: immunoSEQ multiplex PCR; the TCRdb copy retains only in-frame clones and omits some. That table supplies the V and J calls and clone size; D and trimming were determined from the DNA. The repertoire has about 150,000 clones, roughly two thirds of them found once; the top ten carry roughly 5.2%. This receptor was taken from a woman younger than 35 in good health and CMV-seropositive. The source material was PBMCs.

CDR3 loop: CSVEQGGPGYTF. CDR3 coding DNA: TGCAGCGTTGAGCAGGGGGGCCCTGGCTACACCTTC. This rearrangement joins TRBV29-1 to TRBJ1-2; TRBD1 agrees at 7 bases. Germline-derived CDR1 and CDR2 are SQVTM and ANQGSEA. The CDR3 totals 12 residues. The V gene end was trimmed by 3 bases and the J gene end by 7 bases; junction bases not matched to a gene: 5.